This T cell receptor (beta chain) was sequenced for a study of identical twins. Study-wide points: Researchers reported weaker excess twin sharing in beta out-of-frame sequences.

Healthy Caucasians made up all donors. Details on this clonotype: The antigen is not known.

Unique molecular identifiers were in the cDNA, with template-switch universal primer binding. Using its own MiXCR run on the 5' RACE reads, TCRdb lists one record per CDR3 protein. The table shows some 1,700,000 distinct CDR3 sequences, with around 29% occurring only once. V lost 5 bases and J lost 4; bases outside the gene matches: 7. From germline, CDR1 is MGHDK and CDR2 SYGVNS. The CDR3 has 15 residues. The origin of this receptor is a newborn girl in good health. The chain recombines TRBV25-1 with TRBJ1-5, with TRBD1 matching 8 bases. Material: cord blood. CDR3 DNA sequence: TGTGCCAGCAGTATAGGGACAGGAACGAATCAGCCCCAGCATTTT. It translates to CASSIGTGTNQPQHF.